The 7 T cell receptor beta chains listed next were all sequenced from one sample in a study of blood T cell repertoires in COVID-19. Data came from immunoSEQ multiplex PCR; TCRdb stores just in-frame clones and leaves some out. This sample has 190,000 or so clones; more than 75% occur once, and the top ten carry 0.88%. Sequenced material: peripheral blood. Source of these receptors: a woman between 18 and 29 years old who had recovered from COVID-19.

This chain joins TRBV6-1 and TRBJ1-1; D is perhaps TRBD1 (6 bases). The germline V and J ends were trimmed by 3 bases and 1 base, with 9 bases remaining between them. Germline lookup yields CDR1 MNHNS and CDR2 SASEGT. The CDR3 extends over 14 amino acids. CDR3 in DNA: TGTGCCAGCAGTGATGGACAGCGGAACACTGAAGCTTTCTTT. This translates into CASSDGQRNTEAFF.

The CDR3 DNA sequence: TGTGCCAGCAGCTCCGCCGGAGGGACTAGCGGGGGGATCACAGATACGCAGTATTTT. The encoded protein is CASSSAGGTSGGITDTQYF. V and J are TRBV9 and TRBJ2-3; 15 nucleotides line up with TRBD2. This CDR3 is built from 19 residues. Germline V gene data show CDR1 as SGDLS and CDR2 as YYNGEE. J gave up 2 bases and V 4 bases, and 11 bases lay outside the gene matches.

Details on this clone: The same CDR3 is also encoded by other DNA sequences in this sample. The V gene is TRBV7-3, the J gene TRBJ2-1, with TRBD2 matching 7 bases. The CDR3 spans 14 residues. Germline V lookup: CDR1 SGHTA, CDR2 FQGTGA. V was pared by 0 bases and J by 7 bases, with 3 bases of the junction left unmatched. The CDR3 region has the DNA TGTGCCAGCAGCTTAACTTCTAGCGGAAATGAGCAGTTCTTC. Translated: CASSLTSSGNEQFF.

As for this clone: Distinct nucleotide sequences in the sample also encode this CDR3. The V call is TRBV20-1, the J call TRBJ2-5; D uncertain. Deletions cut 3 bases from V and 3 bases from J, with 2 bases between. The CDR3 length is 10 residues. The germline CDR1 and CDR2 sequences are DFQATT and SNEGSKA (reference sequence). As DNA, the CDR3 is TGCAGTGCTAGCGAAGAGACCCAGTACTTC. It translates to CSASEETQYF.

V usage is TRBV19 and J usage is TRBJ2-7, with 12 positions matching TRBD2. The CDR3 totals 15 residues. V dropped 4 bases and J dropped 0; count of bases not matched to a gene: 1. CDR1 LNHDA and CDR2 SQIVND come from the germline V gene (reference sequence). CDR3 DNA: TGTGCCAGTAGTAGACTAGCGGGGGACTCCTACGAGCAGTACTTC. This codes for CASSRLAGDSYEQYF.

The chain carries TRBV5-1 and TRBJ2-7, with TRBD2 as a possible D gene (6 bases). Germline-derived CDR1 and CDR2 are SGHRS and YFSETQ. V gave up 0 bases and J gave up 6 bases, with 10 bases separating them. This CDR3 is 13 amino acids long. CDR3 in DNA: TGCGCCAGCAGCTTGGGGCGGGGTCCCGAGCAGTACTTC. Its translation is CASSLGRGPEQYF. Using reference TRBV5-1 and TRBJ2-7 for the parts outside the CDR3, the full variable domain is KAGVTQTPRYLIKTRGQQVTLSCSPISGHRSVSWYQQTPGQGLQFLFEYFSETQRNKGNFPGRFSGRQFSNSRSEMNVSTLELGDSALYLCASSLGRGPEQYFGPGTRLTVT.

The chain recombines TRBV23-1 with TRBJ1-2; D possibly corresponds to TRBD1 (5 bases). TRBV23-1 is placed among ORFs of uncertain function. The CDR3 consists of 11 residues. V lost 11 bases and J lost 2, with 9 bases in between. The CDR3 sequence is CAGGGNYGYTF. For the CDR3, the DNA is TGCGCCGGGGGGGGGAACTATGGCTACACCTTC.